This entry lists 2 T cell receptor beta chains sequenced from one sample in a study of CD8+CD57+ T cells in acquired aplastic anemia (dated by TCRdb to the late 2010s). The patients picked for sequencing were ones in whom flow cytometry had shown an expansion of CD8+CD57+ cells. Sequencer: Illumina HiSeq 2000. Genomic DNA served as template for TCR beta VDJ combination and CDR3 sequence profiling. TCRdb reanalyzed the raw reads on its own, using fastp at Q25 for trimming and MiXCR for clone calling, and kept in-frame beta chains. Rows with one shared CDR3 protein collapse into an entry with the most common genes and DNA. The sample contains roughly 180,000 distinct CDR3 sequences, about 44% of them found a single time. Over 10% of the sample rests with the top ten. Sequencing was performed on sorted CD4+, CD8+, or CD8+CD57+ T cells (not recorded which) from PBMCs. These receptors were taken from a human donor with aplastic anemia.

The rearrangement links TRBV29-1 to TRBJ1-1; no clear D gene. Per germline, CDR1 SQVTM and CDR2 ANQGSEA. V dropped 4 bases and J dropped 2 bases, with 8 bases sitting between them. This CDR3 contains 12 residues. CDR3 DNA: TGCAGCGTTGTGGGCCCAAACACTGAAGCTTTCTTT. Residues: CSVVGPNTEAFF. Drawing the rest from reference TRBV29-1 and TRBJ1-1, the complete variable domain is SAVISQKPSRDICQRGTSLTIQCQVDSQVTMMFWYRQQPGQSLTLIATANQGSEATYESGFVIDKFPISRPNLTFSTLTVSNMSPEDSSIYLCSVVGPNTEAFFGQGTRLTVV.

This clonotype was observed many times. In nucleotides, the CDR3 is TGCAGTGCTGGAAGGACAGGGGAGGTTCAGCCCCAGCATTTT. Its protein is CSAGRTGEVQPQHF. This rearrangement joins TRBV20-1 to TRBJ1-5; 9 bases match TRBD1. V was pared by 5 bases and J by 6 bases, with 8 bases of the junction left unmatched. This CDR3 is 14 amino acids long. CDR1 and CDR2 (germline): DFQATT, SNEGSKA (reference sequence).